Listed below are T cell receptor beta chains from one sample, sequenced in a study of T cells of healthy individuals. TCRdb re-called the 5' RACE reads with MiXCR, one entry per CDR3 protein. The sample comprises some 100,000 distinct CDR3 sequences, 17% of which are singletons, and approximately 5.7% rests with the top ten. The receptor source for this set is a human donor in good health. Both conserved end residues are part of each CDR3. The order of the fields is V gene, J gene, D gene, clone size, CDR3 DNA, CDR3 protein. D genes are given only for firm matches. Some rows mark clone size as missing; the rest say once, few, many or name a class of expanded clone.

V: TRBV6-1; J: TRBJ1-4; D: NA; size: NA; DNA: TGTGCCAGCAGTGAAAGGGCAGGGGAGGCGCAAAAACTGTTTTTT; CDR3: CASSERAGEAQKLFF
V: TRBV7-2; J: TRBJ2-3; D: TRBD2; size: few; DNA: TGTGCCAGCAGCCCAACCCCGGGACTAGCGGGAGGGGCAGATACGCAGTATTTT; CDR3: CASSPTPGLAGGADTQYF
V: TRBV7-2; J: TRBJ2-5; D: NA; size: NA; DNA: TGTGCCAGCAGCCCCCGGGACACCGGTAGGAGGGAGACCCAGTACTTC; CDR3: CASSPRDTGRRETQYF
V: TRBV14; J: TRBJ1-4; D: NA; size: NA; DNA: TGTGCCAGCAGCCGGATACAGGGCCATGAAAAACTGTTTTTT; CDR3: CASSRIQGHEKLFF
V: TRBV9; J: TRBJ2-4; D: NA; size: NA; DNA: TGTGCCAGCAGCTCCACAGAAAACATTCAGTACTTC; CDR3: CASSSTENIQYF
V: TRBV7-9; J: TRBJ1-2; D: TRBD1; size: NA; DNA: TGTGCCAGCAGCTCGGATTCGGACAGGGGGTATGGCTACACCTTC; CDR3: CASSSDSDRGYGYTF
V: TRBV12-3/TRBV12-4; J: TRBJ2-5; D: NA; size: few; DNA: TGTGCCAGCAGCCTGACAGAAATCCAAGAGACCCAGTACTTC; CDR3: CASSLTEIQETQYF
V: TRBV21-1; J: TRBJ2-7; D: NA; size: NA; DNA: TGTGCCAGCAGCAGGGTAAGATGGACAGGCCGCTATCCAGTCTTCTACGAGCAGTACTTC; CDR3: CASSRVRWTGRYPVFYEQYF
V: TRBV20-1; J: TRBJ2-1; D: NA; size: many; DNA: TGCAGTGCTAGAGTGGGGGCCCCTTACAATGAGCAGTTCTTC; CDR3: CSARVGAPYNEQFF
V: TRBV5-6; J: TRBJ1-6; D: NA; size: few; DNA: TGTGCCAGCAGCTTGAGATGGCCGGGGTCACCCCTCCACTTT; CDR3: CASSLRWPGSPLHF
V: TRBV29-1; J: TRBJ2-7; D: NA; size: many; DNA: TGCAGCGTTGTTGATCGAACCTACGAGCAGTACTTC; CDR3: CSVVDRTYEQYF
V: TRBV29-1; J: TRBJ2-5; D: NA; size: many; DNA: TGCAGCGTTGATAGGTCGGGAGTCGGGGAGACCCAGTACTTC; CDR3: CSVDRSGVGETQYF
V: TRBV7-2; J: TRBJ2-1; D: NA; size: NA; DNA: TGTGCCAGCAGCTCGAACAGGGACCATGAGCAGTTCTTC; CDR3: CASSSNRDHEQFF
V: TRBV20-1; J: TRBJ2-1; D: TRBD2; size: few; DNA: TGCAGTGCTAACCTAGCGGTTAACAATGAGCAGTTCTTC; CDR3: CSANLAVNNEQFF
V: TRBV28; J: TRBJ1-1; D: TRBD1; size: many; DNA: TGTGCCAGCAGTTCCAGGGGGGTCGAAGCTTTCTTT; CDR3: CASSSRGVEAFF
V: TRBV6-6; J: TRBJ2-1; D: TRBD1; size: few; DNA: TGTGCCAGCAGCCCAACAGGGGGCCCCTCCTACAATGAGCAGTTCTTC; CDR3: CASSPTGGPSYNEQFF
V: TRBV6-2/TRBV6-3; J: TRBJ1-5; D: NA; size: NA; DNA: TGTGCCAGCAGTGAAACAGCCGTTTATAGCAATCAGCCCCAGCATTTT; CDR3: CASSETAVYSNQPQHF